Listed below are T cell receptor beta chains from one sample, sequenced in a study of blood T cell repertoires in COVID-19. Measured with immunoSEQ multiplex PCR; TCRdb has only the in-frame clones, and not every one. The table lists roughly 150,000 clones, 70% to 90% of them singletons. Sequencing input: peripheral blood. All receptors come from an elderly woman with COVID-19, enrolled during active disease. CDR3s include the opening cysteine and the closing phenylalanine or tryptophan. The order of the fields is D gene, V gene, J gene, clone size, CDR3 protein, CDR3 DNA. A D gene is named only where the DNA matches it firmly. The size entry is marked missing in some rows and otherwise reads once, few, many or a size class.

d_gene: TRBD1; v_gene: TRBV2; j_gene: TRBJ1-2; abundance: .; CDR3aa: CASIELGTGVGYTF; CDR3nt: TGTGCCAGCATCGAACTCGGGACAGGGGTGGGCTACACCTTC
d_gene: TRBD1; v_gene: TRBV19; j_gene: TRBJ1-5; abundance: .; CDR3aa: CASTDRGDYSNQPQHF; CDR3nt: TGTGCCAGTACTGACAGGGGGGATTATAGCAATCAGCCCCAGCATTTT
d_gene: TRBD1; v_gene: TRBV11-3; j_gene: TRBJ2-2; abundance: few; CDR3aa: CASSRTGTTGELFF; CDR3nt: TGTGCCAGCAGCCGGACAGGGACCACCGGGGAGCTGTTTTTT
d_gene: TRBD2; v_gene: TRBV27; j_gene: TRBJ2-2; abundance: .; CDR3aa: CASSSGGAGYTGELFF; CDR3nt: TGTGCCAGCAGTTCCGGGGGGGCAGGGTACACCGGGGAGCTGTTTTTT
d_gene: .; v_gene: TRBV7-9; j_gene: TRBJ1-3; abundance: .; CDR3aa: CASSLDISARNTIYF; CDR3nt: TGTGCCAGCAGCTTGGACATTTCAGCTCGAAACACCATATATTTT
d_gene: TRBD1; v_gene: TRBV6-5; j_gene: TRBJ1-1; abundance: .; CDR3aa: CASIRQGNTEAFF; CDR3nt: TGTGCCAGCATTAGACAGGGGAACACTGAAGCTTTCTTT
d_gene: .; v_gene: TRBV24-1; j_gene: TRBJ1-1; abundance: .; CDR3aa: CATSVRADNTEAFF; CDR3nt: TGTGCCACCAGTGTGAGGGCGGATAACACTGAAGCTTTCTTT
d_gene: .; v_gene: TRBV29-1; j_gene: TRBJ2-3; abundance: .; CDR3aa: CSTLGGGGNTDTQYF; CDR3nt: TGCAGCACCCTGGGTGGTGGCGGGAACACAGATACGCAGTATTTT
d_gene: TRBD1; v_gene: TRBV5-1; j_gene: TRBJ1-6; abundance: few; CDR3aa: CASSLTGERPPLHF; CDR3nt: TGCGCCAGCAGCTTGACAGGGGAAAGGCCACCCCTCCACTTT
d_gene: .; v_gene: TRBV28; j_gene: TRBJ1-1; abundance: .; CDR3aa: CASSLWGYGDTEAFF; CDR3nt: TGTGCCAGCAGTTTATGGGGTTACGGAGACACTGAAGCTTTCTTT
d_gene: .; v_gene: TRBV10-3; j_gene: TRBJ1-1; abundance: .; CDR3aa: CAISERTDNTEAFF; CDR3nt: TGTGCCATCAGTGAGAGGACAGATAACACTGAAGCTTTCTTT
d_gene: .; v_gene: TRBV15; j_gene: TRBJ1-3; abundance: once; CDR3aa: CATSRDGRTVGNTIYF; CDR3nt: TGTGCCACCAGCAGAGATGGTCGGACAGTCGGAAACACCATATATTTT
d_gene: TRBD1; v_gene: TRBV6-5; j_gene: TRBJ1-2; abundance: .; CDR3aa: CASRIGQGNYGYTF; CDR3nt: TGTGCCAGCAGGATAGGACAGGGAAACTATGGCTACACCTTC
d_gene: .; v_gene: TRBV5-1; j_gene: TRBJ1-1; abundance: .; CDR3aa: CASREQWSEAFF; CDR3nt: TGCGCCAGCAGAGAGCAGTGGAGTGAAGCTTTCTTT
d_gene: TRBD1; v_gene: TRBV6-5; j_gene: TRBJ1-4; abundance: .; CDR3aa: CASSYEGQGGEKLFF; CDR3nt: TGTGCCAGCAGTTACGAGGGACAGGGGGGTGAAAAACTGTTTTTT
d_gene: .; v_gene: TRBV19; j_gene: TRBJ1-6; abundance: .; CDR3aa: CASSWARNGALHF; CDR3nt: TGTGCCAGTAGCTGGGCCCGAAACGGCGCCCTCCACTTT
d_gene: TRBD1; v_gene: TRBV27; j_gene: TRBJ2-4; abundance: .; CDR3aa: CASSLPRDRRLAKNIQYF; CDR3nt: TGTGCCAGCAGTCTACCCAGGGACAGAAGACTAGCCAAAAACATTCAGTACTTC
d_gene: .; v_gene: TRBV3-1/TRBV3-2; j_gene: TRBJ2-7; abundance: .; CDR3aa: CASSPGSGEQYF; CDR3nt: TGTGCCAGCAGCCCGGGTTCGGGCGAGCAGTACTTC
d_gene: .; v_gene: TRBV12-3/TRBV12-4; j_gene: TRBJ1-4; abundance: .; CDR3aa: CASRRGAEKLFF; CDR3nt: TGTGCCAGCAGGCGGGGGGCTGAAAAACTGTTTTTT
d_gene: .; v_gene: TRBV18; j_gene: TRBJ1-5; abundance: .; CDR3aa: CASSPSVIGNQPQHF; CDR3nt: TGTGCCAGCTCACCGTCCGTAATCGGCAATCAGCCCCAGCATTTT
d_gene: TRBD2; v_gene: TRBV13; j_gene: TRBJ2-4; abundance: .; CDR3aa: CASSPPLIAGGAKNIQYF; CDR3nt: TGTGCCAGCAGCCCGCCCTTAATAGCGGGGGGGGCCAAAAACATTCAGTACTTC
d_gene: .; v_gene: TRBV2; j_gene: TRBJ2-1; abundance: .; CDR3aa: CASSLYNEQFF; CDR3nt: TGTGCCAGCAGCCTCTACAATGAGCAGTTCTTC
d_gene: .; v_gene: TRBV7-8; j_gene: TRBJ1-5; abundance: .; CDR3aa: CASSPGGHQPQHF; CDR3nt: TGTGCCAGCAGCCCAGGAGGCCATCAGCCCCAGCATTTT
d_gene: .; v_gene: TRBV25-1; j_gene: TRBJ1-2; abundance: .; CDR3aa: CASRAGEGVGFYGYTF; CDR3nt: TGTGCCAGCAGGGCAGGAGAGGGGGTGGGATTCTATGGCTACACCTTC
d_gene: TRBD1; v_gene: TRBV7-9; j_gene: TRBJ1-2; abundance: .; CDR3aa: CASSPKTGEGYTF; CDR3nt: TGTGCCAGCAGCCCTAAGACAGGGGAGGGCTACACCTTC
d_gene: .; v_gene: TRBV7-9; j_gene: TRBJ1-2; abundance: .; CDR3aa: CASSPVQTYGYTF; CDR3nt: TGTGCCAGCAGCCCAGTACAGACCTATGGCTACACCTTC
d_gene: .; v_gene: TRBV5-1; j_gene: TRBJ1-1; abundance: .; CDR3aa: CASSLEGIGTEAFF; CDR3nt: TGCGCCAGCAGCTTGGAGGGGATTGGGACTGAAGCTTTCTTT
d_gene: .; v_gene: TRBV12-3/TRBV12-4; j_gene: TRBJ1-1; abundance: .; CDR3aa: CASSLVGENRAFF; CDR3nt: TGTGCCAGCAGTTTAGTCGGGGAAAACCGCGCTTTCTTT
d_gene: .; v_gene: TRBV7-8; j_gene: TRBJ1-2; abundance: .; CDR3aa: CASSLAQGNGGYTF; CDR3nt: TGTGCCAGCAGCTTAGCGCAGGGGAACGGTGGCTACACCTTC
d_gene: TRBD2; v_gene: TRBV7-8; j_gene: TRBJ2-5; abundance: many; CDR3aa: CASSPLWGGSAETQYF; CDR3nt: TGTGCCAGCAGCCCCCTCTGGGGGGGGAGCGCGGAGACCCAGTACTTC
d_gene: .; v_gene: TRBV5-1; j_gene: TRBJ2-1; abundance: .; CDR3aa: CASSSPPAAEQFF; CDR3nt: TGCGCCAGCAGCTCGCCACCCGCGGCTGAGCAGTTCTTC
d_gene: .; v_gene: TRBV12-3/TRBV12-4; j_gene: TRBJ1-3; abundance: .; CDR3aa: CASESGPGNTIYF; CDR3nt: TGTGCCAGCGAGAGTGGGCCTGGAAACACCATATATTTT
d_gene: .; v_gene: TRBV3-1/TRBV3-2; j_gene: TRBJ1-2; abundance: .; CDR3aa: CASSQGGARTYGYTF; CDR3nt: TGTGCCAGCAGCCAAGGTGGGGCTCGGACCTATGGCTACACCTTC
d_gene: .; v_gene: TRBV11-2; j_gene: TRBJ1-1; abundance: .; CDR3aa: CASSSGLPRGTEAFF; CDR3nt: TGTGCCAGCAGCTCGGGACTCCCAAGGGGCACTGAAGCTTTCTTT
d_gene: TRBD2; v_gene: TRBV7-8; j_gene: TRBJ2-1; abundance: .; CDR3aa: CASSSPLAGTYNEQFF; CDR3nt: TGTGCCAGCAGCTCCCCACTAGCGGGAACGTACAATGAGCAGTTCTTC
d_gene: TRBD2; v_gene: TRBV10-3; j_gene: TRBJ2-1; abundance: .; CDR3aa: CATRVAGAYNEQFF; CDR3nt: TGTGCCACCAGGGTAGCGGGCGCTTACAATGAGCAGTTCTTC
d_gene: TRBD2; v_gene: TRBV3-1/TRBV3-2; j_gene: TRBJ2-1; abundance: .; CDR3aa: CASSQDSGLAGSSEQFF; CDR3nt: TGTGCCAGCAGCCAAGATTCTGGACTAGCGGGATCGTCGGAGCAGTTCTTC
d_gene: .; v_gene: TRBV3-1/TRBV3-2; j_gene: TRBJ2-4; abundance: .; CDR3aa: CASSQADLLAKNIQYF; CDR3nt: TGTGCCAGCAGCCAGGCAGATCTTCTAGCCAAAAACATTCAGTACTTC
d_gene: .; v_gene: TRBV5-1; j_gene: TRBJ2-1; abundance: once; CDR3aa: CASSLSAATYNEQFF; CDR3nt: TGCGCCAGCAGCTTGTCGGCGGCGACCTACAATGAGCAGTTCTTC
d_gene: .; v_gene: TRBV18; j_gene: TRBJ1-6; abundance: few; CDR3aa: CASSLASGQGISGGSPLHF; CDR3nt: TGTGCCAGCTCACTGGCGTCGGGCCAGGGGATATCGGGCGGCTCACCCCTCCACTTT
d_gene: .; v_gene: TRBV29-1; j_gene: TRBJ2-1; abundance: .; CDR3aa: CSVDWENEQFF; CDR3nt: TGCAGCGTTGATTGGGAGAATGAGCAGTTCTTC
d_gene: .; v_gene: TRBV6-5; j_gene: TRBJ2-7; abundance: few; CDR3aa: CASSQPGTPYEQYF; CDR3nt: TGTGCCAGCAGTCAACCGGGAACGCCCTACGAGCAGTACTTC
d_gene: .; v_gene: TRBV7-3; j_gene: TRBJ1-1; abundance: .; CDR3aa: CASSPSNTNTEAFF; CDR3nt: TGTGCCAGCAGCCCAAGCAATACGAACACTGAAGCTTTCTTT
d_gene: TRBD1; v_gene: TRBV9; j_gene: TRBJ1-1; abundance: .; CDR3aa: CASSAGTGKTEAFF; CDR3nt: TGTGCCAGCAGTGCCGGGACAGGGAAGACTGAAGCTTTCTTT
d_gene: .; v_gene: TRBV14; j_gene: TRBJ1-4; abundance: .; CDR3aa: CASSQGALEKLFF; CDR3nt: TGTGCCAGCAGCCAGGGGGCGCTTGAAAAACTGTTTTTT
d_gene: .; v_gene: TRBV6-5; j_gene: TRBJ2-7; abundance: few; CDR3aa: CASRIPGERYEQYF; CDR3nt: TGTGCCAGCAGAATACCAGGGGAACGCTACGAGCAGTACTTC
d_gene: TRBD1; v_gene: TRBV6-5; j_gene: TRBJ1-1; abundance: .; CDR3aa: CASRADRGNTEAFF; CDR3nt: TGTGCCAGCAGGGCGGACAGGGGGAACACTGAAGCTTTCTTT
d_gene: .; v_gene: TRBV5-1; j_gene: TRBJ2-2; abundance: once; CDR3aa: CASSLGVRGAGELFF; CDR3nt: TGCGCCAGCAGCTTGGGGGTCCGCGGGGCCGGGGAGCTGTTTTTT
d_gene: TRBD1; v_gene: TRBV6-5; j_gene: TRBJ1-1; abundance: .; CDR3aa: CASNRGDTEAFF; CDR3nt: TGTGCCAGCAACAGGGGGGACACTGAAGCTTTCTTT
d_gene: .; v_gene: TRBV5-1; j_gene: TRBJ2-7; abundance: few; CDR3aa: CASSVTGPYEQYF; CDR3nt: TGCGCCAGCAGCGTAACAGGCCCCTACGAGCAGTACTTC
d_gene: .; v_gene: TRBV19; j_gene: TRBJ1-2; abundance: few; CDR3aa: CASKGQRNYGYTF; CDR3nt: TGTGCCAGTAAAGGTCAGCGCAACTATGGCTACACCTTC
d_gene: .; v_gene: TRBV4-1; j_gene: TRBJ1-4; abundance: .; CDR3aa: CASSQAGANEKLFF; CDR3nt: TGCGCCAGCAGCCAAGCAGGGGCAAATGAAAAACTGTTTTTT